This T cell receptor (beta chain) stems from a study of identical twins. Points from the study as a whole: Insertions ran lower in abundant cord blood beta clonotypes, though not in memory repertoires. Among out-of-frame alpha sequences shared by twins, low generation probability occurred in excess. Among monozygotic twins, out-of-frame TCR alpha sharing exceeded what models predicted.

There are 13 residues in the CDR3. Trimming took 3 bases from V and 6 from J, leaving 9 bases between them. On this clonotype itself: Antigen: not known.

TCRdb reanalysed the 5' RACE reads using MiXCR and keeps one entry per CDR3 protein. The sample lists 600,000 to 850,000 distinct CDR3 sequences, roughly 20% occurring once. This sample also belongs to another study, concerning T cells expressing NK-cell markers. That work states: Unclear, still, was the HCMV specificity of the expanded NKG2C+ T cell clones.

The rearrangement uses TRBV12-3 or TRBV12-4 and TRBJ2-1; perhaps TRBD1 as D (5 bases). This clonotype was sampled from a woman younger than 30 in good health. Sequenced material: PBMCs. DNA of the CDR3: TGTGCCAGCAGTTTCATTAGGGGCAATGAGCAGTTCTTC. Translating it yields CASSFIRGNEQFF.